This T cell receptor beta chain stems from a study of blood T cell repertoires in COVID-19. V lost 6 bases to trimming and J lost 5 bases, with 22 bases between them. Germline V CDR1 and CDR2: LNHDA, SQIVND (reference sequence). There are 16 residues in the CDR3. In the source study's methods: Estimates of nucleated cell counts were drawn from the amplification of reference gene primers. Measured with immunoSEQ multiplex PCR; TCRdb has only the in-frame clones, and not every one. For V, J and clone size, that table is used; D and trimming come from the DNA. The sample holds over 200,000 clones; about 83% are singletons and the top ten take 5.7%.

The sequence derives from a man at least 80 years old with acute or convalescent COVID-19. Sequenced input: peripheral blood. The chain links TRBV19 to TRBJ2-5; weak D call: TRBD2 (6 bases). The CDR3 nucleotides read TGTGCCAGTAGCCGTGGGGGGACCTACTGGAGGGAGACCCAGTACTTC. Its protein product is CASSRGGTYWRETQYF.